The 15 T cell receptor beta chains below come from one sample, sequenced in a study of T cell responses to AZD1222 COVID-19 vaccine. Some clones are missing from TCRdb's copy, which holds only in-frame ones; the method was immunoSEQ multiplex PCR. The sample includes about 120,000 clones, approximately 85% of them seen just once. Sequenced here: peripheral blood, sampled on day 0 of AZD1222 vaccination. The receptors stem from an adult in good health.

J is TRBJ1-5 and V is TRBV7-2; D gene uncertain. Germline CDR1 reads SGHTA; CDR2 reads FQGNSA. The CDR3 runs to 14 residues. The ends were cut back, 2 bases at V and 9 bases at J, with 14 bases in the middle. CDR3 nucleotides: TGTGCCAGCAGCTTAAGCGGGGTCTTATGGCCCCAGCATTTT. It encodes CASSLSGVLWPQHF.

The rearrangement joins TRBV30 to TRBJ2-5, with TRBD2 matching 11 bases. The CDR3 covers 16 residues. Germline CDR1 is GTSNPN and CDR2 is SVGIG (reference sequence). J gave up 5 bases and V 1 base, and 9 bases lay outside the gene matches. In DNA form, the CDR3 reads TGTGCCTGGAGTGCGGGGACTAGCGGAAGGAGGGAGACCCAGTACTTC. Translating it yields CAWSAGTSGRRETQYF.

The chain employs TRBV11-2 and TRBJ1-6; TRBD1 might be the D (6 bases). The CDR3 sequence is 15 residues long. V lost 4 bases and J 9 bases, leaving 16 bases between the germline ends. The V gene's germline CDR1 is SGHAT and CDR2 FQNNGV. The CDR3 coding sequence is TGTGCCAGCAGCTCCGGAGCCGGGGGCGGTTCACCCCTCCACTTT. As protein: CASSSGAGGGSPLHF.

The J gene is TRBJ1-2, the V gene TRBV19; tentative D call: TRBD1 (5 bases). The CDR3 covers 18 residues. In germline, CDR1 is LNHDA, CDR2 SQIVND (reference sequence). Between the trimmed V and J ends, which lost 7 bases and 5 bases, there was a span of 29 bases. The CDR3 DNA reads TGTGCCAGTACCTTCTGGGGCCGAAGGCAAAAAGAGGGATATGGCTACACCTTC. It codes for CASTFWGRRQKEGYGYTF.

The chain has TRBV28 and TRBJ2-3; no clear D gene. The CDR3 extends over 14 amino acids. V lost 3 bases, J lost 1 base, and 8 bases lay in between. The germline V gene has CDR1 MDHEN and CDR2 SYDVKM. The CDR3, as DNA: TGTGCCAGCAGTTTTCTGTCTGGCACAGATACGCAGTATTTT. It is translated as CASSFLSGTDTQYF.

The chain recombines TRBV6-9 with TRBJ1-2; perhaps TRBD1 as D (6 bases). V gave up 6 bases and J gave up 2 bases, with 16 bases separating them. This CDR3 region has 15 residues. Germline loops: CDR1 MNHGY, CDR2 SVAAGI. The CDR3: CASSSSATGNYGYTF. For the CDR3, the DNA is TGTGCCAGCAGCTCCTCTGCTACAGGGAACTATGGCTACACCTTC.

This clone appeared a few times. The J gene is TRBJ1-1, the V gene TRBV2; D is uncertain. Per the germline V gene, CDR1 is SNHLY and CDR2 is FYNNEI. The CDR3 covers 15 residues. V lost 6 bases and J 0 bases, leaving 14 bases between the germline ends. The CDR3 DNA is TGTGCCAGCAGCGGGGAGACGTTGATGAACACTGAAGCTTTCTTT. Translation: CASSGETLMNTEAFF.

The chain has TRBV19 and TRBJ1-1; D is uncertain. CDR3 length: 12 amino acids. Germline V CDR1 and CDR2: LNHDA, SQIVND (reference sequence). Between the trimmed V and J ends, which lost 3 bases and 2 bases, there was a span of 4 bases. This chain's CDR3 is CASSIKNTEAFF. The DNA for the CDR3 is TGTGCCAGTAGTATCAAAAACACTGAAGCTTTCTTT.

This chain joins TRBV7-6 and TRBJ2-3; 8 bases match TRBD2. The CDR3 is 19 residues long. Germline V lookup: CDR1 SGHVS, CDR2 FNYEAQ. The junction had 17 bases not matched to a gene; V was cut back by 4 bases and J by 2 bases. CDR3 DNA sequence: TGTGCCAGCAGCTCCCTTGGGGTTGCGGGGGGCCACTTCACAGATACGCAGTATTTT. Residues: CASSSLGVAGGHFTDTQYF.

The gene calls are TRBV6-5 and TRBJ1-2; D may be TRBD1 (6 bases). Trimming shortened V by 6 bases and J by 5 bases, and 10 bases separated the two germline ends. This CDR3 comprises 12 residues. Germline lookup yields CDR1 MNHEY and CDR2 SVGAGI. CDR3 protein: CASRTQGYGYTF. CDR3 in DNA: TGTGCCAGCAGAACACAGGGATATGGCTACACCTTC.

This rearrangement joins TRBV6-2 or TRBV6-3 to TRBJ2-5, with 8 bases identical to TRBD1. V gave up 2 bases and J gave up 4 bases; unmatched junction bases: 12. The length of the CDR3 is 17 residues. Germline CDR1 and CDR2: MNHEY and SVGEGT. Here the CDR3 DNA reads TGTGCCAGCAGTTACGGGGCCAGGGGGCTTTCTGGAGAGACCCAGTACTTC. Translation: CASSYGARGLSGETQYF.

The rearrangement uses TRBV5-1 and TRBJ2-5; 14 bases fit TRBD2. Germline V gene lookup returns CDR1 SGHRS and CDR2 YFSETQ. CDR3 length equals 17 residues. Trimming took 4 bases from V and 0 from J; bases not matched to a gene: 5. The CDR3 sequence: CASSPRTSGGHQETQYF. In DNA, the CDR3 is TGCGCCAGCAGCCCCAGGACTAGCGGGGGGCACCAAGAGACCCAGTACTTC.

The CDR3 sequence: CASPPGLAGSYEQYF. The CDR3 DNA is TGTGCCAGCCCACCGGGACTAGCGGGCTCCTACGAGCAGTACTTC. The rearrangement uses TRBV28 and TRBJ2-7; TRBD2 agrees at 12 bases. The CDR3 is 15 amino acids. J lost 0 bases, V lost 8 bases, and 5 bases had no gene match. Germline CDR1 and CDR2: MDHEN and SYDVKM.

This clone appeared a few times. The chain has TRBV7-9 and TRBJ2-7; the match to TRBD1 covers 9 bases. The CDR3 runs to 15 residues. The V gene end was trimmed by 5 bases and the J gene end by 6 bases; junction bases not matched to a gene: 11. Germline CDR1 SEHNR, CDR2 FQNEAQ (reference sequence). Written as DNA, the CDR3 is TGTGCCAGCAGCCAAGCGGGACAGGGTGCCTCCGAGCAGTACTTC. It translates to CASSQAGQGASEQYF.

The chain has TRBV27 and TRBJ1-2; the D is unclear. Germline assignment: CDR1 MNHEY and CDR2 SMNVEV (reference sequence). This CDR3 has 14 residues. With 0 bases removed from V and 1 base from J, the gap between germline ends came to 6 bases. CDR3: CASSLSAFNYGYTF. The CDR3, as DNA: TGTGCCAGCAGTTTATCGGCCTTTAACTATGGCTACACCTTC.